Included here is one T cell receptor beta chain sequence, with context. Per the original data handling: From reference gene primer amplification, estimates of nucleated cell counts were derived. Sequencing used immunoSEQ multiplex PCR; TCRdb keeps in-frame clones, though not all of them. From that table come the V and J calls and clone size; the DNA was used to work out D and trimming. Here the sample spans roughly 230,000 clones, 84% being singletons. The Seattle patients joined while their infection was active and were tracked longitudinally afterward. The data stem from a study of blood T cell repertoires in COVID-19. For the study at large: T cells, B-cell-depleted T cells, or PBMCs supplied cDNA or gDNA.

V lost 8 bases to trimming and J lost 5 bases; unmatched junction nucleotides: 21. Germline CDR1 reads SGHTA; CDR2 reads FQGTGA. This CDR3 is 18 amino acids long. The chain uses TRBV7-3 and TRBJ1-5; TRBD1 matches 7 bases. The receptor was isolated from a woman over 75 with COVID-19, enrolled during active disease. The sample taken for sequencing was peripheral blood. The CDR3: CASPTYRNRGRYDQPQHF. The CDR3, as DNA: TGTGCCAGCCCGACGTACCGTAACAGGGGACGGTATGATCAGCCCCAGCATTTT.